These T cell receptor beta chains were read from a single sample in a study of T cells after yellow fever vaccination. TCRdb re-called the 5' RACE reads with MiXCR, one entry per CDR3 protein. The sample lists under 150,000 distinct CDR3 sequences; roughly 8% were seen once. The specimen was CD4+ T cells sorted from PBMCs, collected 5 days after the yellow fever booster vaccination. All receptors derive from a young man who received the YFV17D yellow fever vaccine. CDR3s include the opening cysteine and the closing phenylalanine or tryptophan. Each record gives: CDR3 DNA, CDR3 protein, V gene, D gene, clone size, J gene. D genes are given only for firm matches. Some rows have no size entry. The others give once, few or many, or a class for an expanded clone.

cdr3_nt: TGTGCCAGCTCTCCCCCACAGGGGGCAACCCTCTACAATGAGCAGTTCTTC; cdr3_aa: CASSPPQGATLYNEQFF; v_call: TRBV18; d_call: TRBD1; clone_size: many; j_call: TRBJ2-1
cdr3_nt: TGCGCCAGCAGCCAATTGGCGGGAAACCAAGGACCTACTGAGCAGTTCTTC; cdr3_aa: CASSQLAGNQGPTEQFF; v_call: TRBV4-3; d_call: -; clone_size: many; j_call: TRBJ2-1
cdr3_nt: TGTGCCAGCAGGCACGAGGGAGCGGGGAAGTGGGGCGAGCAGTACTTC; cdr3_aa: CASRHEGAGKWGEQYF; v_call: TRBV6-1; d_call: TRBD2; clone_size: many; j_call: TRBJ2-7
cdr3_nt: TGTGCCAGCAGTGCGACTAGCGGGAGGGGTGAGACCCAGTACTTC; cdr3_aa: CASSATSGRGETQYF; v_call: TRBV6-1; d_call: TRBD2; clone_size: many; j_call: TRBJ2-5
cdr3_nt: TGCGCCAGCAGCTTGGCTCACGGTGACTACGAGCAGTACTTC; cdr3_aa: CASSLAHGDYEQYF; v_call: TRBV5-1; d_call: -; clone_size: many; j_call: TRBJ2-7
cdr3_nt: TGTGCCAGCAGCTTAGTGCCGAGGGGTGAGCAGTTCTTC; cdr3_aa: CASSLVPRGEQFF; v_call: TRBV7-2; d_call: -; clone_size: many; j_call: TRBJ2-1
cdr3_nt: TGCGCCAGCAGCCAAAGCTCTGGCAGGGAAAATTCACCCCTCCACTTT; cdr3_aa: CASSQSSGRENSPLHF; v_call: TRBV4-3; d_call: -; clone_size: -; j_call: TRBJ1-6
cdr3_nt: TGTGCCAGCAGCTTAGTCTTAGAGACCCAGTACTTC; cdr3_aa: CASSLVLETQYF; v_call: TRBV7-9; d_call: -; clone_size: many; j_call: TRBJ2-5
cdr3_nt: TGTGCCAGCAGCCCGGGACTACCAGATTACAATGAGCAGTTCTTC; cdr3_aa: CASSPGLPDYNEQFF; v_call: TRBV7-2; d_call: TRBD2; clone_size: many; j_call: TRBJ2-1
cdr3_nt: TGTGCCAGCAGCCAAGAACGAACCTCGCCAACTAATGAAAAACTGTTTTTT; cdr3_aa: CASSQERTSPTNEKLFF; v_call: TRBV4-2; d_call: -; clone_size: many; j_call: TRBJ1-4
cdr3_nt: TGTGCCAGCTCACCACCGGTGGGACAGGGGGCCACAGATACGCAGTATTTT; cdr3_aa: CASSPPVGQGATDTQYF; v_call: TRBV18; d_call: TRBD1; clone_size: many; j_call: TRBJ2-3
cdr3_nt: TGTGCCAGCAGCTTAGAAGGCAGGCCACCCCTCCACTTT; cdr3_aa: CASSLEGRPPLHF; v_call: TRBV7-2; d_call: -; clone_size: many; j_call: TRBJ1-6
cdr3_nt: TGCAGTGCTAAACTAGCGGGACCCAGTACAGATACGCAGTATTTT; cdr3_aa: CSAKLAGPSTDTQYF; v_call: TRBV20-1; d_call: TRBD2; clone_size: many; j_call: TRBJ2-3
cdr3_nt: TGCAGTGCTTTGGCGGGAGACCGCTCCTACGAGCAGTACTTC; cdr3_aa: CSALAGDRSYEQYF; v_call: TRBV20-1; d_call: TRBD2; clone_size: many; j_call: TRBJ2-7
cdr3_nt: TGTGCCAGCAGTTTCTCCCAGGAGCAGTACTTC; cdr3_aa: CASSFSQEQYF; v_call: TRBV28; d_call: -; clone_size: -; j_call: TRBJ2-7
cdr3_nt: TGTGCCAGCAGCTTAAGGGGGCTGGATGAGCAGTTCTTC; cdr3_aa: CASSLRGLDEQFF; v_call: TRBV5-5; d_call: TRBD1; clone_size: many; j_call: TRBJ2-1
cdr3_nt: TGCGCCAGCAGCCGTAGACGGGAGTTCGCCTACAATGAGCAGTTCTTC; cdr3_aa: CASSRRREFAYNEQFF; v_call: TRBV4-3; d_call: -; clone_size: many; j_call: TRBJ2-1
cdr3_nt: TGTGCCAGCAGCACTCAGGAAGGACAGGGTGGGATGAACACTGAAGCTTTCTTT; cdr3_aa: CASSTQEGQGGMNTEAFF; v_call: TRBV21-1; d_call: -; clone_size: many; j_call: TRBJ1-1
cdr3_nt: TGTGCCAGCAGCCACTATTACTCTCGGGAGTCGAAGCCTTACGAGCAGTACTTC; cdr3_aa: CASSHYYSRESKPYEQYF; v_call: TRBV11-2; d_call: -; clone_size: few; j_call: TRBJ2-7
cdr3_nt: TGCGCCAGCAGCCAATCGGGGGAGCGAACGGAGCAGTTCTTC; cdr3_aa: CASSQSGERTEQFF; v_call: TRBV4-3; d_call: -; clone_size: few; j_call: TRBJ2-1
cdr3_nt: TGTGCCAGCAAAATAGGCGGTTATAGCAATCAGCCCCAGCATTTT; cdr3_aa: CASKIGGYSNQPQHF; v_call: TRBV7-2; d_call: -; clone_size: many; j_call: TRBJ1-5
cdr3_nt: TGTGCCAGCAGTCAAACGGACTCCACAGATACGCAGTATTTT; cdr3_aa: CASSQTDSTDTQYF; v_call: TRBV6-1; d_call: -; clone_size: many; j_call: TRBJ2-3
cdr3_nt: TGTGCCAGCAGCTTAGACCAGGGTGTCTATGGCTACACCTTC; cdr3_aa: CASSLDQGVYGYTF; v_call: TRBV7-2; d_call: -; clone_size: many; j_call: TRBJ1-2
cdr3_nt: TGTGCCAGCAGCTTGAGGGCGGGGACCCACGGTGAGACCCAGTACTTC; cdr3_aa: CASSLRAGTHGETQYF; v_call: TRBV5-6; d_call: -; clone_size: many; j_call: TRBJ2-5
cdr3_nt: TGCAGTGCCCCAACGAACGGCGTAGAGGGTCCGCCAGATACGCAGTATTTT; cdr3_aa: CSAPTNGVEGPPDTQYF; v_call: TRBV20-1; d_call: -; clone_size: -; j_call: TRBJ2-3
cdr3_nt: TGTGCCAGCAGCTGGACCCTCGACAGGTCCCTGGAGACCCAGTACTTC; cdr3_aa: CASSWTLDRSLETQYF; v_call: TRBV7-9; d_call: -; clone_size: many; j_call: TRBJ2-5
cdr3_nt: TGTGCCAGCAGCCAAGGAGGCTACACAGATACGCAGTATTTT; cdr3_aa: CASSQGGYTDTQYF; v_call: TRBV5-4; d_call: -; clone_size: -; j_call: TRBJ2-3
cdr3_nt: TGTGCCAGCACCTCGACCCTGGGGGCGCAAGAGACCCAGTACTTC; cdr3_aa: CASTSTLGAQETQYF; v_call: TRBV11-2; d_call: -; clone_size: many; j_call: TRBJ2-5
cdr3_nt: TGTGCCAGTAGTATAGCCAAGGGGACTGCAAACTACGAGCAGTACTTC; cdr3_aa: CASSIAKGTANYEQYF; v_call: TRBV19; d_call: -; clone_size: many; j_call: TRBJ2-7
cdr3_nt: TGTGCCAGCAGCTCTAACCAGGGTTCCGAGCAGTACTTC; cdr3_aa: CASSSNQGSEQYF; v_call: TRBV7-8; d_call: -; clone_size: many; j_call: TRBJ2-7
cdr3_nt: TGTGCCACCAGTCCAGGGGGGGGAAGCTCCTACAATGAGCAGTTCTTC; cdr3_aa: CATSPGGGSSYNEQFF; v_call: TRBV24-1; d_call: -; clone_size: many; j_call: TRBJ2-1
cdr3_nt: TGTGCCGCCGGAGACGGCTTGAAGCAGTTCTTC; cdr3_aa: CAAGDGLKQFF; v_call: TRBV18; d_call: -; clone_size: -; j_call: TRBJ2-1
cdr3_nt: TGTGCCAGCTCACCACGAGTAGGGGGAGAAGAGACCCAGTACTTC; cdr3_aa: CASSPRVGGEETQYF; v_call: TRBV18; d_call: -; clone_size: many; j_call: TRBJ2-5
cdr3_nt: TGCTGTGCTAGATGGTTGGGGACAGGAGCTTATAGCAATCAGCCCCAGCATTTT; cdr3_aa: CCARWLGTGAYSNQPQHF; v_call: TRBV20-1; d_call: TRBD1; clone_size: -; j_call: TRBJ1-5
cdr3_nt: TGTGCCAGCAGTGCTCTAGCGGGAGAGTTGCAGTTCTTC; cdr3_aa: CASSALAGELQFF; v_call: TRBV6-6; d_call: TRBD2; clone_size: many; j_call: TRBJ2-1
cdr3_nt: TGTGCCAGCAGCTTTCCAGGGCGGCGGGAGCTGTTTTTT; cdr3_aa: CASSFPGRRELFF; v_call: TRBV11-3; d_call: -; clone_size: many; j_call: TRBJ2-2
cdr3_nt: TGTGCCAGCAGTTCGTTTGGACTAGCGGGAAAAACCGGGGAGCTGTTTTTT; cdr3_aa: CASSSFGLAGKTGELFF; v_call: TRBV6-2/TRBV6-3; d_call: TRBD2; clone_size: many; j_call: TRBJ2-2
cdr3_nt: TGTGCCAGCAGCTTAGCGAGCGTTCAGACCACGGGGGCCTACGAGCAGTACTTC; cdr3_aa: CASSLASVQTTGAYEQYF; v_call: TRBV7-2; d_call: -; clone_size: many; j_call: TRBJ2-7
cdr3_nt: TGCGCCAGCAGCTTTACCGCACCCTCGAGGGGTTACGAGCAGTACTTC; cdr3_aa: CASSFTAPSRGYEQYF; v_call: TRBV5-1; d_call: -; clone_size: few; j_call: TRBJ2-7
cdr3_nt: TGTGCCAGCAGCCAACTGGGACTAGCGGGAGGAGACGGGCAGTTCTTC; cdr3_aa: CASSQLGLAGGDGQFF; v_call: TRBV14; d_call: TRBD2; clone_size: many; j_call: TRBJ2-1
cdr3_nt: TGTGCCAGCAGCTTACGGTCAGCGGGAGGGCGAGAGACCCAGTACTTC; cdr3_aa: CASSLRSAGGRETQYF; v_call: TRBV7-9; d_call: TRBD2; clone_size: many; j_call: TRBJ2-5
cdr3_nt: TGCAGTGCTAGAGACGCGGGGAGGGGACCCTACAATGAGCAGTTCTTC; cdr3_aa: CSARDAGRGPYNEQFF; v_call: TRBV20-1; d_call: TRBD2; clone_size: -; j_call: TRBJ2-1
cdr3_nt: TGTGCCTGGAGTGTGAATCTAGCGAACAATGAGCAGTTCTTC; cdr3_aa: CAWSVNLANNEQFF; v_call: TRBV30; d_call: -; clone_size: many; j_call: TRBJ2-1
cdr3_nt: TGTGCCAGCAGCCAAGAGTCCGGCCCGATAACAGAGACCCAGTACTTC; cdr3_aa: CASSQESGPITETQYF; v_call: TRBV4-2; d_call: -; clone_size: many; j_call: TRBJ2-5
cdr3_nt: TGTGCCAGCAGTATAAGGAAGGAAGTACTCGGAACTGGGGCCAACGTCCTGACTTTC; cdr3_aa: CASSIRKEVLGTGANVLTF; v_call: TRBV27; d_call: -; clone_size: -; j_call: TRBJ2-6
cdr3_nt: TGTGCCAGCAGCCAAGTAGCGGGAGGTCTCGGCGGCGAGCGGCAGTTCTTC; cdr3_aa: CASSQVAGGLGGERQFF; v_call: TRBV4-2; d_call: TRBD2; clone_size: many; j_call: TRBJ2-1
cdr3_nt: TGTGCCAGCAGCCACTTGGGCACAGATACGCAGTATTTT; cdr3_aa: CASSHLGTDTQYF; v_call: TRBV7-9; d_call: -; clone_size: few; j_call: TRBJ2-3
cdr3_nt: TGTACCATCTGTTTAGGAGGGGTCAATCAGCCCCAGCATTTT; cdr3_aa: CTICLGGVNQPQHF; v_call: TRBV2; d_call: -; clone_size: -; j_call: TRBJ1-5
cdr3_nt: TGTGCCACCAGTGGGGCATCCTACGAGCAGTACTTC; cdr3_aa: CATSGASYEQYF; v_call: TRBV24-1; d_call: -; clone_size: many; j_call: TRBJ2-7
cdr3_nt: TGCGCCAGCAGCCAGGGTCGGGGAAACTACGAGCAGTACTTC; cdr3_aa: CASSQGRGNYEQYF; v_call: TRBV4-3; d_call: -; clone_size: many; j_call: TRBJ2-7
cdr3_nt: TGCGCCAGCAGTGAGTCTACAGGGGGCACCAAAAACATTCAGTACTTC; cdr3_aa: CASSESTGGTKNIQYF; v_call: TRBV10-1; d_call: TRBD1; clone_size: many; j_call: TRBJ2-4
cdr3_nt: TGCAGTGCTAGAGTCGAGGGGAGGGAGTTCTTC; cdr3_aa: CSARVEGREFF; v_call: TRBV20-1; d_call: TRBD2; clone_size: many; j_call: TRBJ2-1
cdr3_nt: TGCAGTGCTAGTTCTGGGGGACTAGATAATTCACCCCTCCACTTT; cdr3_aa: CSASSGGLDNSPLHF; v_call: TRBV20-1; d_call: -; clone_size: many; j_call: TRBJ1-6
cdr3_nt: TGCAGTGCTAGAGATCGGGGAGGTCGCAGGGCCCTACCGAAGACCCAGTACTTC; cdr3_aa: CSARDRGGRRALPKTQYF; v_call: TRBV20-1; d_call: -; clone_size: many; j_call: TRBJ2-5
cdr3_nt: TGTGCCAGCAGCTTAGAGAGTAGCGGGAGCGAGCAGTACTTC; cdr3_aa: CASSLESSGSEQYF; v_call: TRBV7-6; d_call: TRBD2; clone_size: many; j_call: TRBJ2-7
cdr3_nt: TGTGCCAGCAGCCCTCGAAGGATGGGGGTTACCGATACGCAGTATTTT; cdr3_aa: CASSPRRMGVTDTQYF; v_call: TRBV7-3; d_call: -; clone_size: -; j_call: TRBJ2-3
cdr3_nt: TGTGCCAGCTCACAGGAAGGGGGCATCACTGAAGCTTTCTTT; cdr3_aa: CASSQEGGITEAFF; v_call: TRBV18; d_call: TRBD1; clone_size: many; j_call: TRBJ1-1
cdr3_nt: TGTGCCAGCAGCAACCATGGGGGGCAGTTCTTC; cdr3_aa: CASSNHGGQFF; v_call: TRBV7-6; d_call: -; clone_size: -; j_call: TRBJ2-1